The 28 T cell receptor beta chains below all came from one sample that was sequenced in a study of blood T cell repertoires in COVID-19. Assay used: immunoSEQ multiplex PCR; TCRdb lists only in-frame clones, some missing. The sample carries 50,000 to 65,000 clones, more than 75% recorded once. The sequenced material came from peripheral blood. The receptors here all came from a woman in her sixties or seventies with acute or convalescent COVID-19.

This rearrangement joins TRBV29-1 to TRBJ2-2; 7 nucleotides agree with TRBD1. This CDR3 contains 13 residues. Germline V CDR1 and CDR2: SQVTM, ANQGSEA. V shed 2 bases and J 7 bases; nucleotides not matched to a gene: 4. CDR3 sequence reads: CSVERGQGGELFF. Written as DNA, the CDR3 is TGCAGCGTTGAAAGGGGGCAGGGCGGGGAGCTGTTTTTT.

This clone showed up just once. V usage is TRBV6-5 and J usage is TRBJ1-2, with TRBD1 identical over 7 bases. The CDR3 length is 13 residues. Germline CDR1 MNHEY, CDR2 SVGAGI. V was pared by 2 bases and J by 6 bases, with 3 bases of the junction left unmatched. The CDR3 DNA is TGTGCCAGCAGTTACACAGGGGTGGATGGCTACACCTTC. Protein sequence: CASSYTGVDGYTF.

The chain recombines TRBV6-5 with TRBJ2-7, with TRBD2 matching 11 bases. V lost 8 bases to trimming and J lost 3 bases; unmatched junction nucleotides: 6. Looked up from germline, CDR1 is MNHEY and CDR2 is SVGAGI. This CDR3 is built from 14 residues. CDR3 coding DNA: TGTGCCAGCGGTACTAGCGGGGGCGTCTACGAGCAGTACTTC. Translating it yields CASGTSGGVYEQYF.

The rearrangement links TRBV28 to TRBJ1-2; D is possibly TRBD1 (6 bases). CDR3 size: 14 residues. The ends were cut back, 8 bases at V and 6 bases at J, with 19 bases in the middle. CDR1 MDHEN and CDR2 SYDVKM come from the germline V gene. CDR3 sequence (DNA): TGTGCCAGCCCGAGGGGGGGTATGAGGGATGGCTACACCTTC. This sequence encodes CASPRGGMRDGYTF.

V and J are TRBV4-3 and TRBJ2-7; D perhaps matches TRBD2 (6 bases). V was pared by 1 base and J by 1 base, with 17 bases between. CDR3 length: 17 amino acids. In germline, CDR1 is LGHNA, CDR2 YSLEER. CDR3 nucleotides: TGCGCCAGCAGCCAAGTTGCGGTTACGGGGACTTCCTACGAGCAGTACTTC. Amino acids: CASSQVAVTGTSYEQYF.

The table lists this clone with a few counts. The chain joins TRBV28 to TRBJ2-3, with 7 bases identical to TRBD1. In germline, CDR1 is MDHEN, CDR2 SYDVKM. The CDR3 sequence is 15 residues long. Unmatched junction bases numbered 8, after V lost 5 bases and J lost 3 bases. In nucleotides, the CDR3 is TGTGCCAGCAGTCCCCCGGACAGGCTGACAGATACGCAGTATTTT. It is translated as CASSPPDRLTDTQYF.

The V call is TRBV27, the J call TRBJ2-2; 7 bases match TRBD1. The junction had 11 bases not matched to a gene; V was cut back by 6 bases and J by 7 bases. The CDR3 loop spans 15 amino acids. CDR1 MNHEY and CDR2 SMNVEV come from the germline V gene (reference sequence). CDR3 region: CASSPENRGRGELFF. Here the CDR3 DNA reads TGTGCCAGCAGCCCAGAAAACAGGGGCCGCGGGGAGCTGTTTTTT.

Ten or more counts support this clone. The chain recombines TRBV5-1 with TRBJ2-1; 9 nucleotides align to TRBD1. V shed 4 bases and J 3 bases; nucleotides not matched to a gene: 5. This CDR3 is 15 amino acids long. CDR1 SGHRS and CDR2 YFSETQ come from the germline V gene. The CDR3, as DNA: TGCGCCAGCAGCCACGGACAGGGGAGCTACAATGAGCAGTTCTTC. It codes for CASSHGQGSYNEQFF.

The CDR3 DNA sequence: TGTGCCAGCAGCCAACCCAGGACAGAAGGCACTGAAGCTTTCTTT. Protein product: CASSQPRTEGTEAFF. The gene calls are TRBV3-1 (or the pseudogene TRBV3-2) and TRBJ1-1; a possible D gene is TRBD1 (6 bases). CDR1 is LGHDT, CDR2 YNNKEL, per germline (reference sequence). CDR3 length: 15 amino acids. Trimming took off 2 bases at V and 4 bases at J, with 14 bases between the two ends.

V gene TRBV2 combines with J gene TRBJ1-1, with 8 bases matching TRBD1. V was pared by 3 bases and J by 5 bases, with 5 bases of the junction left unmatched. This CDR3 region has 14 residues. In germline, CDR1 is SNHLY, CDR2 FYNNEI. The CDR3 bases are TGTGCCAGCAGTGACTCAGGGGGCTTGACTGAAGCTTTCTTT. Translation: CASSDSGGLTEAFF.

The rearrangement uses TRBV2 and TRBJ1-4; D is ambiguous. Germline V gene sequence: CDR1 SNHLY, CDR2 FYNNEI. The CDR3 sequence is 14 residues long. V lost 1 base and J lost 8, with 11 bases in between. The CDR3 protein is CASSEVRTGEKLFF. The DNA for the CDR3 is TGTGCCAGCAGTGAAGTACGCACGGGGGAAAAACTGTTTTTT.

This clone was picked up one time. The V and J genes are TRBV10-3 and TRBJ1-2, with D maybe TRBD1 (5 bases). Trimming took off 6 bases at V and 5 bases at J, with 10 bases between the two ends. CDR3 length equals 12 residues. Germline CDR1 ENHRY, CDR2 SYGVKD. In DNA form, the CDR3 reads TGTGCCATCAGACAGGACGGGTATGGCTACACCTTC. Translated: CAIRQDGYGYTF.

This chain links TRBV21-1 with TRBJ1-2; the table gives TRBD1 as D, unverified against the DNA. TRBV21-1 is a listed pseudogene. The CDR3 is 15 residues long. CDR3 sequence reads: CASSKAGQANYGYTF. The CDR3 bases are TGTGCCAGCAGCAAAGCCGGACAGGCTAACTATGGCTACACCTTC.

This clone appeared a few times. This chain joins TRBV2 and TRBJ1-2, with 8 bases that match TRBD1. The CDR3 is 13 residues long. Trimming at V came to 5 bases and at J to 4 bases, leaving 3 bases not matched to a gene. Germline assignment: CDR1 SNHLY and CDR2 FYNNEI. The CDR3 loop is CASSSTGGYGYTF. DNA for the CDR3: TGTGCCAGCAGTTCCACAGGGGGCTATGGCTACACCTTC.

The rearrangement joins TRBV28 to TRBJ1-1, with D unresolved. CDR3 size: 13 residues. Germline V gene sequence: CDR1 MDHEN, CDR2 SYDVKM. Trimming pared 1 base from V and 3 bases from J, leaving 6 bases between. The CDR3, as DNA: TGTGCCAGCAGTTTATTGAGGCACACTGAAGCTTTCTTT. Amino acids: CASSLLRHTEAFF.

This chain uses TRBV5-6 with TRBJ1-2; 7 bases match TRBD1. Germline CDR1 SGHDT, CDR2 YYEEEE. The V and J ends lost 4 bases and 5 bases, in that order; junction bases with no gene match: 14. The CDR3 covers 16 residues. CDR3 in amino acids: CASSDPSVGTEYGYTF. CDR3 coding DNA: TGTGCCAGCAGCGACCCTTCCGTAGGGACAGAATATGGCTACACCTTC.

This chain uses TRBV19 with TRBJ1-2, with no clear D. Trimming left V 7 bases short and J 3 bases short, with 12 bases between. CDR1 is LNHDA, CDR2 SQIVND, per germline (reference sequence). CDR3 size: 13 residues. CDR3 residues: CASKEYGDYGYTF. DNA for the CDR3: TGTGCCAGTAAAGAGTACGGGGACTATGGCTACACCTTC.

The V and J genes are TRBV2 and TRBJ1-5; D might be TRBD1 (5 bases). The CDR3 is made up of 14 amino acids. The V gene's germline CDR1 is SNHLY and CDR2 FYNNEI. Trimming left V 10 bases short and J 0 bases short, with 13 bases between. The CDR3 protein is CATRDVNSNQPQHF. The CDR3, as DNA: TGTGCCACGCGGGACGTAAATAGCAATCAGCCCCAGCATTTT.

This rearrangement joins TRBV7-3 to TRBJ2-2, with no clear D. Germline CDR1 SGHTA, CDR2 FQGTGA. The CDR3 spans 13 residues. V lost 5 bases to trimming and J lost 6 bases, with 10 bases between them. CDR3 sequence (DNA): TGTGCCAGCAGCCCCCCCGTATCCGGGGAGCTGTTTTTT. Its protein is CASSPPVSGELFF.

The chain has TRBV4-1 and TRBJ1-6, with D hard to call. CDR3 size: 15 residues. CDR1 is MGHRA and CDR2 is YSYEKL in the germline V gene. V was cut by 0 bases and J by 9 bases, with 12 bases left in between. In DNA, the CDR3 is TGCGCCAGCAGCCAAGATAGTGGTGGTTTTTCACCCCTCCACTTT. Amino acid sequence: CASSQDSGGFSPLHF.

The rearrangement uses TRBV7-8 and TRBJ2-1; weak D call: TRBD1 (5 bases). Trimming removed 5 bases at V and 3 bases at J, with 11 bases between. CDR3 length equals 14 residues. In germline, CDR1 is SGHVS, CDR2 FQNEAQ. CDR3 DNA sequence: TGTGCCAGCAGCCCTAGGGGAAGCTACAATGAGCAGTTCTTC. Its translation: CASSPRGSYNEQFF.

The J gene is TRBJ2-1, the V gene TRBV6-2 or TRBV6-3, with 8 bases matching TRBD1. Germline loops: CDR1 MNHEY, CDR2 SVGEGT. With 2 bases clipped from V and 8 bases from J, the junction kept 17 bases outside the gene matches. The CDR3 runs 18 residues. The CDR3 DNA reads TGTGCCAGCAGTTACCCAGCTCGATTTGACAGGGGCGGGGATGAGCAGTTCTTC. Its translation is CASSYPARFDRGGDEQFF.

In its sample, this clone was seen a few times. The J gene is TRBJ1-1, the V gene TRBV2; D is unclear. The germline V gene encodes CDR1 SNHLY and CDR2 FYNNEI. V was cut by 4 bases and J by 2 bases, with 5 bases left in between. This CDR3 comprises 12 residues. DNA for the CDR3: TGTGCCAGCAGTGGTCCTAACACTGAAGCTTTCTTT. It yields the protein CASSGPNTEAFF.

The chain links TRBV7-9 to TRBJ1-3, with D tentatively TRBD1 (5 bases). From germline, CDR1 is SEHNR and CDR2 FQNEAQ (reference sequence). The CDR3 runs 16 residues. The ends were cut back, 1 base at V and 0 bases at J, with 10 bases in the middle. As DNA, the CDR3 is TGTGCCAGCAGCTTAGGAGGACAACGCTCTGGAAACACCATATATTTT. This encodes CASSLGGQRSGNTIYF. Looking up the rest from reference TRBV7-9 and TRBJ1-3 gives the full variable domain: DTGVSQNPRHKITKRGQNVTFRCDPISEHNRLYWYRQTLGQGPEFLTYFQNEAQLEKSRLLSDRFSAERPKGSFSTLEIQRTEQGDSAMYLCASSLGGQRSGNTIYFGEGSWLTVV.

This clone was seen a handful of times. The J gene is TRBJ2-7, the V gene TRBV7-9; maybe TRBD1 (5 bases). V was trimmed by 3 bases and J by 4 bases, leaving 13 bases between them. Germline assignment: CDR1 SEHNR and CDR2 FQNEAQ (reference sequence). The CDR3 runs 14 residues. CDR3 DNA sequence: TGTGCCAGCAGCTTTGCAGGGATAGGATACGAGCAGTACTTC. Its protein is CASSFAGIGYEQYF. Based on the CDR3 plus reference TRBV7-9 and TRBJ2-7, the full variable domain is DTGVSQNPRHKITKRGQNVTFRCDPISEHNRLYWYRQTLGQGPEFLTYFQNEAQLEKSRLLSDRFSAERPKGSFSTLEIQRTEQGDSAMYLCASSFAGIGYEQYFGPGTRLTVT.

The J gene is TRBJ2-1, the V gene TRBV4-2; TRBD2 matches at 9 bases. The CDR3 consists of 14 residues. With 3 bases clipped from V and 7 bases from J, the junction kept 4 bases outside the gene matches. The germline V gene encodes CDR1 LGHNA and CDR2 YNFKEQ. The CDR3 here is CASSQAGGRNEQFF. The CDR3 nucleotides read TGTGCCAGCAGCCAGGCGGGGGGGCGGAATGAGCAGTTCTTC.

The chain recombines TRBV2 with TRBJ2-1; weak D call: TRBD2 (6 bases). Deletions cut 1 base from V and 5 bases from J, with 12 bases between. The CDR3 spans 15 residues. Germline loops: CDR1 SNHLY, CDR2 FYNNEI. The CDR3 DNA reads TGTGCCAGCAGTGAAGACGGGGGAAGGAACAATGAGCAGTTCTTC. Protein sequence: CASSEDGGRNNEQFF.

The genes are TRBV11-2 and TRBJ1-5; TRBD1 is a possible D gene (5 bases). V was pared by 8 bases and J by 5 bases, with 13 bases between. Germline CDR1 SGHAT, CDR2 FQNNGV. This CDR3 is built from 13 residues. CDR3 nucleotides: TGTGCCAGCTCCCTTAGCAGGGATCAGCCCCAGCATTTT. This encodes CASSLSRDQPQHF.